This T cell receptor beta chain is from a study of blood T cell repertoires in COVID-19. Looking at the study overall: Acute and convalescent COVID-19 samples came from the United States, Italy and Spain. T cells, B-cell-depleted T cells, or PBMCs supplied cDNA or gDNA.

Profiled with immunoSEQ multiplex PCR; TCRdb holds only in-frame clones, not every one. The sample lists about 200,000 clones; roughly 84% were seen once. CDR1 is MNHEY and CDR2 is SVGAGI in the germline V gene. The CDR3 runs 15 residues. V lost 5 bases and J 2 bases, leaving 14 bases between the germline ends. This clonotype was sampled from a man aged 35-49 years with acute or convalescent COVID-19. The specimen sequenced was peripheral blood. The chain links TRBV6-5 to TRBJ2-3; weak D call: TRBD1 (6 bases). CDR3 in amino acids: CASSRKAGDTDTQYF. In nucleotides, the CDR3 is TGTGCCAGCAGTCGTAAAGCAGGGGACACAGATACGCAGTATTTT.